The 8 T cell receptor beta chains below all came from one sample that was sequenced in a study of cytomegalovirus exposure and HLA in healthy donors. Both 60 Vbeta primers and 13 Jbeta primers went into the PCR. Assay: immunoSEQ multiplex PCR; the TCRdb copy retains only in-frame clones and omits some. The table lists over 200,000 clones, around 73% of them singletons, with 3.5% to 4% in the top ten. The sequencing sample was made of PBMCs. The source of these receptors is a male donor in good health and CMV-seronegative.

The rearrangement joins TRBV5-1 to TRBJ2-5; D may be TRBD1 (6 bases). Trimming shortened V by 1 base and J by 0 bases, and 10 bases separated the two germline ends. Per germline, CDR1 SGHRS and CDR2 YFSETQ. The CDR3 is 15 amino acids. CDR3 bases: TGCGCCAGCAGCTTGAGGGGGATGTACCAAGAGACCCAGTACTTC. Its translation: CASSLRGMYQETQYF.

In nucleotides, the CDR3 is TGTGCCAGCAGCTCCTCCTCCGTTAATGAGCAGTTCTTC. Protein product: CASSSSSVNEQFF. V and J are TRBV7-3 and TRBJ2-1; no clear D. Trimming stripped 4 bases from V and 7 bases from J, with 11 bases between. The CDR3 loop spans 13 amino acids. Germline CDR1 and CDR2: SGHTA and FQGTGA.

The gene calls are TRBV5-1 and TRBJ1-4; D is unclear. Between the trimmed V and J ends, which lost 0 bases and 8 bases, there was a span of 11 bases. CDR1 and CDR2 (germline): SGHRS, YFSETQ. The CDR3 runs to 14 residues. CDR3 nucleotides: TGCGCCAGCAGCTTGGAGAGGGTAGAGGAAAAACTGTTTTTT. It specifies CASSLERVEEKLFF.

The rearrangement joins TRBV9 to TRBJ1-5; a weak D match, TRBD1 (6 bases). The V and J ends lost 2 bases and 1 base respectively, with 10 bases between them. Per germline, CDR1 SGDLS and CDR2 YYNGEE. The CDR3 is made up of 15 amino acids. The CDR3 DNA follows: TGTGCCAGCAGCGTCGGGGGGCGCAGCAATCAGCCCCAGCATTTT. Its translation: CASSVGGRSNQPQHF.

This chain joins TRBV28 and TRBJ1-2; the D gene is possibly TRBD1 (6 bases). The V gene's germline CDR1 is MDHEN and CDR2 SYDVKM. CDR3 size: 15 residues. Deletions cut 2 bases from V and 8 bases from J, with 18 bases between. CDR3 sequence reads: CASSLEEWGRGGYTF. In DNA, the CDR3 is TGTGCCAGCAGTTTAGAGGAGTGGGGCAGGGGAGGCTACACCTTC.

The rearrangement uses TRBV5-1 and TRBJ1-5; tentatively, D is TRBD1 (6 bases). Trimming removed 0 bases from V and 7 bases from J, with 14 bases in between. Germline CDR1 SGHRS, CDR2 YFSETQ. This CDR3 comprises 15 residues. CDR3 DNA: TGCGCCAGCAGCTTGGGCACAGGGAACGGGCAGCCCCAGCATTTT. It is translated as CASSLGTGNGQPQHF.

The genes are TRBV2 and TRBJ2-5; D remains ambiguous. The ends were cut back, 4 bases at V and 5 bases at J, with 8 bases in the middle. Germline V gene sequence: CDR1 SNHLY, CDR2 FYNNEI. The CDR3 totals 12 residues. In DNA, the CDR3 is TGTGCCAGCAGTGTACGCGAGGAGACCCAGTACTTC. Its translation: CASSVREETQYF.

The chain carries TRBV18 and TRBJ2-1, with D hard to call. The CDR3 spans 13 residues. Germline V lookup: CDR1 KGHSH, CDR2 LQKENI. V lost 2 bases to trimming and J lost 9 bases, with 11 bases between them. The CDR3 DNA sequence: TGTGCCAGCTCACCAGGAGAGACGCTTGAGCAGTTCTTC. This sequence encodes CASSPGETLEQFF.